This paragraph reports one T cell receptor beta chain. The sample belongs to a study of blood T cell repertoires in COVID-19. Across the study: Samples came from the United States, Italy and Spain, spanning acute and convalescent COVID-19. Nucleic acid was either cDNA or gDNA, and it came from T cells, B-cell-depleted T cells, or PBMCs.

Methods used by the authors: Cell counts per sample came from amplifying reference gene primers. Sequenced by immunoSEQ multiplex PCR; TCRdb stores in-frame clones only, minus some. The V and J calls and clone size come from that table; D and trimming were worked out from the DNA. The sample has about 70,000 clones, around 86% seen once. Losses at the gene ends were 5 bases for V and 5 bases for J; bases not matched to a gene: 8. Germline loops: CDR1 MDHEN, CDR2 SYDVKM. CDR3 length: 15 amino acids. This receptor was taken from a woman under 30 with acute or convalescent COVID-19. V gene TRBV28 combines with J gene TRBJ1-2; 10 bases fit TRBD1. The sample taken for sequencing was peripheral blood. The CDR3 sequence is CASSGIGTGVYGYTF. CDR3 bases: TGTGCCAGCAGTGGGATAGGGACAGGGGTATATGGCTACACCTTC.